Listed below are T cell receptor beta chains from one sample, sequenced in a study of T cell responses to AZD1222 COVID-19 vaccine. Clones were read by immunoSEQ multiplex PCR, and TCRdb kept only the in-frame ones, dropping some. Altogether about 120,000 clones are present, roughly 90% being singletons, with the ten largest covering 4.4%. The sequencing here drew on peripheral blood, taken on day 0 of AZD1222 vaccination. The receptors derive from an adult in good health. The CDR3 runs from the conserved cysteine through the conserved F or W. Each record gives: clone size, D gene, J gene, V gene, CDR3 protein, CDR3 DNA. A D gene is named only where the DNA matches it firmly. Clone size is stated in some rows and not others, as once, few, many or a class when expanded.

once | . | TRBJ2-2 | TRBV18 | CASSHEVNLNTGELFF | TGTGCCAGCTCACACGAAGTTAACTTGAACACCGGGGAGCTGTTTTTT
. | . | TRBJ1-6 | TRBV9 | CASSPSTWANNSPLHF | TGTGCCAGCAGCCCGTCGACCTGGGCGAATAATTCACCCCTCCACTTT
. | . | TRBJ1-1 | TRBV19 | CASSVLSGQKNTEAFF | TGTGCCAGTAGTGTCCTATCAGGACAGAAGAACACTGAAGCTTTCTTT
. | TRBD2 | TRBJ2-1 | TRBV28 | CASSPFSGDTYNEQFF | TGTGCCAGCAGTCCATTTAGCGGGGATACCTACAATGAGCAGTTCTTC
once | . | TRBJ2-7 | TRBV11-2 | CASSPDNYEQYF | TGTGCCAGCAGCCCGGACAACTACGAGCAGTACTTC
. | TRBD1 | TRBJ1-4 | TRBV2 | CASSRDRNEKLFF | TGTGCCAGCAGCCGGGACAGAAATGAAAAACTGTTTTTT
once | . | TRBJ1-1 | TRBV28 | CATTPFMNTEAFF | TGTGCCACCACTCCTTTTATGAACACTGAAGCTTTCTTT
. | . | TRBJ2-1 | TRBV28 | CASSLGGSHNEQFF | TGTGCCAGCAGTCTTGGGGGGTCCCACAATGAGCAGTTCTTC
. | TRBD1 | TRBJ1-5 | TRBV9 | CASSPGTDNQPQHF | TGTGCCAGCAGCCCTGGGACAGACAATCAGCCCCAGCATTTT
. | . | TRBJ1-6 | TRBV10-3 | CAISEKPTSYNSPLHF | TGTGCCATCAGTGAGAAGCCAACCTCCTATAATTCACCCCTCCACTTT
. | . | TRBJ2-6 | TRBV18 | CASSSADSGANVLTF | TGTGCCAGCTCCTCGGCGGACTCTGGGGCCAACGTCCTGACTTTC
. | TRBD2 | TRBJ2-3 | TRBV3-1/TRBV3-2 | CASSRRAGGSADTQYF | TGTGCCAGCAGCCGTAGAGCGGGGGGGAGCGCAGATACGCAGTATTTT
. | . | TRBJ1-5 | TRBV2 | CASRELYSNQPQHF | TGTGCCAGCAGGGAACTTTATAGCAATCAGCCCCAGCATTTT
. | TRBD1 | TRBJ1-4 | TRBV28 | CVTGGDSNEKLFF | TGTGTAACAGGGGGCGATTCGAATGAAAAACTGTTTTTT
. | . | TRBJ2-7 | TRBV24-1 | CATSDAGFHEQYF | TGTGCCACCAGTGACGCAGGGTTCCACGAGCAGTACTTC
. | . | TRBJ1-4 | TRBV6-5 | CASNPPGGNEKLFF | TGTGCCAGCAACCCCCCAGGCGGGAATGAAAAACTGTTTTTT
. | . | TRBJ1-1 | TRBV10-3 | CAISERWDTEAFF | TGTGCCATCAGTGAGCGGTGGGACACTGAAGCTTTCTTT
once | . | TRBJ2-7 | TRBV11-2 | CASAWGAETYEQYF | TGTGCCAGCGCCTGGGGGGCCGAAACCTACGAGCAGTACTTC
. | . | TRBJ1-5 | TRBV2 | CASSALSVSNQPQHF | TGTGCCAGCAGCGCTTTAAGTGTAAGCAATCAGCCCCAGCATTTT
once | . | TRBJ2-1 | TRBV6-5 | CASSYSSGGANEQFF | TGTGCCAGCAGTTACTCAAGCGGAGGGGCCAATGAGCAGTTCTTC
once | TRBD2 | TRBJ2-7 | TRBV27 | CASSSRLTAGVTYEQYF | TGTGCCAGCAGTTCCCGCCTGACGGCGGGGGTTACCTACGAGCAGTACTTC
. | . | TRBJ2-7 | TRBV6-6 | CASSSGGRASEQYF | TGTGCCAGCAGTTCCGGAGGCAGGGCTAGCGAGCAGTACTTC